The next 13 T cell receptor beta chains were all read from a single sample in a study of T-cell reconstitution after alpha-beta-depleted transplantation in children. Construction of the TCRbeta library involved unique molecular identifiers. In TCRdb, the PCR reads were re-called with MiXCR into one record per CDR3 protein. The repertoire holds hundreds of thousands of distinct CDR3 sequences, 8.4% seen once, with roughly 36% in the top ten. The sample in question was PBMCs, mostly from graft donor cells, obtained 360 days after TCRalphabeta/CD19-depleted stem cell transplant. Receptors originate from a male patient between 2 and 10 years old who had a stem cell transplant for acute myeloid leukemia, so the T cells may come from the graft donor.

The rearrangement links TRBV12-3 or TRBV12-4 to TRBJ1-5, with TRBD1 matching 10 bases. V lost 6 bases, J lost 9 bases, and 20 bases stayed unmatched. The CDR3 has 18 residues. CDR3 nucleotide sequence: TGTGCCAGCAGGGGGAGGCGGGACAGGGGCTCTCTTTGGGGGCCCCAGCATTTT. Protein: CASRGRRDRGSLWGPQHF.

This clonotype has only a few counts. The J gene is TRBJ1-1, the V gene TRBV9, with TRBD1 as a possible D gene (6 bases). The CDR3 totals 15 residues. Trimming left V 4 bases short and J 5 bases short, with 18 bases between. Germline V gene lookup returns CDR1 SGDLS and CDR2 YYNGEE. The CDR3 spells CASSPFGGAGTEAFF. CDR3 DNA sequence: TGTGCCAGCAGCCCCTTCGGGGGCGCGGGAACTGAAGCTTTCTTT.

This clonotype has ten or more counts. The rearrangement links TRBV7-9 to TRBJ2-1; 7 nucleotides agree with TRBD1. Per germline, CDR1 SEHNR and CDR2 FQNEAQ (reference sequence). V lost 2 bases to trimming and J lost 8 bases; unmatched junction nucleotides: 9. The CDR3 has 15 amino acids. The CDR3 DNA is TGTGCCAGCAGCTTATCCGAGACAGGGTCCCATGAGCAGTTCTTC. Protein: CASSLSETGSHEQFF.

This clonotype occurred a few times. This rearrangement joins TRBV6-2 or TRBV6-3 to TRBJ2-1; either TRBD1 or TRBD2 may fit D (6 bases each). V was pared by 5 bases and J by 3 bases, with 11 bases between. The CDR3 contains 14 residues. CDR1 MNHEY and CDR2 SVGEGT come from the germline V gene. The CDR3 DNA sequence: TGTGCCAGCAGTCGGGGGCCGGGCTACAATGAGCAGTTCTTC. Its protein is CASSRGPGYNEQFF.

This clonotype has more than one count but fewer than ten. The CDR3 coding sequence is TGCAGTGCTTCGACTAGCGGGAAAGATACGCAGTATTTT. It yields the protein CSASTSGKDTQYF. V usage is TRBV20-1 and J usage is TRBJ2-3; 11 nucleotides match TRBD2. The CDR3 extends over 13 amino acids. Germline values: CDR1 DFQATT, CDR2 SNEGSKA (reference sequence). Trimming at V came to 5 bases and at J to 5 bases, leaving 3 bases not matched to a gene.

This clonotype was detected a few times. V usage is TRBV7-9 and J usage is TRBJ2-1; TRBD2 aligns across 11 bases. The trim removed 3 bases at V and 5 bases at J, leaving 3 bases unmatched. Germline CDR1 and CDR2: SEHNR and FQNEAQ (reference sequence). The CDR3 spans 15 residues. The CDR3 sequence: CASSLTSGKDNEQFF. The CDR3 coding sequence is TGTGCCAGCAGCTTGACTAGCGGGAAAGACAATGAGCAGTTCTTC.

This clonotype occurred many times. This chain uses TRBV20-1 with TRBJ2-3, with TRBD1 matching over 7 bases. The CDR3 contains 11 residues. The V and J ends lost 6 bases and 11 bases, in that order; junction bases with no gene match: 8. Germline CDR1 reads DFQATT; CDR2 reads SNEGSKA (reference sequence). The CDR3, as DNA: TGCAGTGCGACCGGACAGGCGGGGCAGTATTTT. Amino acids: CSATGQAGQYF.

This clonotype was seen repeatedly, ten times or more. V is TRBV5-1 and J is TRBJ1-1, with a possible D match to TRBD1 (5 bases). The CDR3 contains 16 residues. Germline CDR1 and CDR2: SGHRS and YFSETQ. V was pared by 0 bases and J by 1 base, with 13 bases between. The CDR3 protein is CASSLETGIGNTEAFF. CDR3 sequence (DNA): TGCGCCAGCAGCTTGGAAACAGGCATTGGGAACACTGAAGCTTTCTTT. Filled out from reference TRBV5-1 and TRBJ1-1, the complete variable domain reads KAGVTQTPRYLIKTRGQQVTLSCSPISGHRSVSWYQQTPGQGLQFLFEYFSETQRNKGNFPGRFSGRQFSNSRSEMNVSTLELGDSALYLCASSLETGIGNTEAFFGQGTRLTVV.

The chain recombines TRBV21-1 with TRBJ2-7; the table assigns TRBD1, which was not confirmed against the DNA. TRBV21-1 is a documented pseudogene. This CDR3 is built from 14 residues. The CDR3 here is CASSKEDRGAEQYF. CDR3 in DNA: TGTGCCAGCAGCAAAGAGGACAGGGGGGCCGAGCAGTACTTC.

This clonotype was observed a handful of times. V and J are TRBV7-9 and TRBJ2-1; tentatively, D is TRBD1 or TRBD2 (5 bases each). Trimming removed 4 bases from V and 12 bases from J, with 10 bases in between. This CDR3 has 11 amino acids. The germline gives CDR1 SEHNR, CDR2 FQNEAQ (reference sequence). In nucleotides, the CDR3 is TGTGCCAGCAGCTCGGGGCGAAGGCAGTTCTTC. Its translation: CASSSGRRQFF. Variable domain in full (rest from reference TRBV7-9 and TRBJ2-1): DTGVSQNPRHKITKRGQNVTFRCDPISEHNRLYWYRQTLGQGPEFLTYFQNEAQLEKSRLLSDRFSAERPKGSFSTLEIQRTEQGDSAMYLCASSSGRRQFFGPGTRLTVL.

This clonotype was picked up many times. The chain joins TRBV10-3 to TRBJ1-5, with D hard to call. The V end was cut by 7 bases, the J end by 10 bases, with 17 bases between. Germline CDR1 and CDR2: ENHRY and SYGVKD. The CDR3 runs 13 residues. The CDR3 DNA reads as TGTGCCATCAAAAGACCGGACGGTGGCCCCCAGCATTTT. Encoded protein: CAIKRPDGGPQHF.

In this sample, this clonotype turned up many times. This chain uses TRBV6-2 or TRBV6-3 with TRBJ1-6; TRBD1 agrees at 8 bases. The CDR3 consists of 15 residues. V trimming: 8 bases; J trimming: 10 bases; junction bases outside the gene matches: 13. Germline V gene lookup returns CDR1 MNHEY and CDR2 SVGEGT. CDR3 in DNA: TGTGCCAGCTGCCACCGACAGGGGATACAGTCACCCCTCCACTTT. It codes for CASCHRQGIQSPLHF.

This clonotype appeared many times. The V call is TRBV29-1, the J call TRBJ2-1; tentatively, D is TRBD1 or TRBD2 (5 bases each). Trimming cost V 4 bases and J 3 bases, with 19 bases left between them. The CDR3 has 16 residues. Germline V gene sequence: CDR1 SQVTM, CDR2 ANQGSEA. The CDR3 region is CSVAGTFQPIYNEQFF. CDR3 coding DNA: TGCAGCGTTGCCGGGACGTTTCAGCCGATCTACAATGAGCAGTTCTTC.